This TCR beta chain stems from a study of blood T cell repertoires in COVID-19 (dated by TCRdb to the early 2020s). For the wider study: Samples covering the acute and convalescent phases of COVID-19 were provided by collaborators in the United States, Italy and Spain. The material from the prospective study consisted of cDNA or gDNA derived from T cells, B-cell-depleted T cells, or PBMCs. Subjects who had been exposed to COVID-19, were actively infected with it, or had recovered from it provided the deeply sampled blood TCRbeta repertoires that made up the dataset. The repertoires were released in a freely available public database meant as a resource for research on the immune response to SARS-CoV-2. The samples were drawn from the first 160 participants of the ongoing ImmuneRACE study and from 950 to 1,500 subjects provided by 6 global collaborators. The sample metadata nearly always contained a de-identified subject ID, COVID-19 status, age in years and sex. Where available, HLA class I and class II types were taken from metadata supplied by the sample provider and were not determined by assay-based typing.

A note on this clone: This receptor's antigen is unknown. The input lacks base qualities; no much larger clone sits a single base away.

TCRbeta CDR3 regions were amplified from genomic DNA using the immunoSEQ Assay, a bias-controlled multiplex PCR. In the original analysis: The number of nucleated cells in each sample was estimated by amplification of reference gene primers within the assay. Sequence reads were collapsed and filtered to measure the absolute abundance of every unique TCRbeta CDR3 rearrangement. Productive Simpson clonality was computed per sample as the square root of Simpson's diversity index over productive rearrangements. The table comes from immuneACCESS by way of TCRdb, which keeps in-frame sequences with V and J called. Part of the clones is missing from these tables; in studies checked, under half for an unresolved V gene and the rest for unknown reasons. Clone size and V and J calls were adopted from that table, with D and trimming inferred from the DNA. Within this sample are approximately 49,000 clones, with approximately 80% of them counted one time only. Around 20% of the sample rests with the top ten.

What the research found in general, with its limitations: The quantity of clinical and demographic metadata differed by source and by participant and was supplied without curation.

In Seattle, one collaborating source enrolled patients while the infection was active and tracked those patients longitudinally over the course of disease. Collaborating institutions collected whole blood in K2EDTA tubes following their own protocols. Collaborator samples were shipped for TCRbeta analysis as frozen whole blood, isolated PBMCs, or DNA extracted from either sample type. Cut back by 1 base and 3 bases, the V and J ends lie 16 bases apart. CDR1 and CDR2 are read off the germline V gene as MGHRA and YSYEKL. The CDR3 runs 16 amino acids, cysteine and phenylalanine included. This entry keeps only the CDR3 DNA: 48 bases, framed from base 1.

The sample taken for sequencing was peripheral blood. Rearrangement joined TRBV4-1 to TRBJ2-7; possibly the D gene is TRBD1, per 6 matching bases. This TCR was recovered from a woman older than 75 with COVID-19, enrolled during active disease. The CDR3: CASSQGGGQSRYEQYF. The nucleotides read TGCGCCAGCAGCCAAGGTGGTGGACAGTCGCGCTACGAGCAGTACTTC.